This TCR beta chain was sequenced for a study of blood T cells in healthy people across ages. Trimming pared 2 bases from V and 1 base from J, leaving 6 bases between. Germline-derived CDR1 and CDR2 are SGHRS and YFSETQ. The CDR3 totals 14 residues. Using a J-beta primer mix together with a sample-barcoded 5' primer, a second PCR was run for roughly 7 to 12 cycles. From the 5' RACE reads, TCRdb called clonotypes with MiXCR, one entry per CDR3 protein. The sample contains around 800,000 distinct CDR3 sequences, around half of which appear only once. This clonotype was seen ten or more times. The V gene is TRBV5-1, the J gene TRBJ2-2, with D unresolved. The specimen sequenced was blood. The receptor was isolated from an older man in good health. CDR3 region: CASSLQQNTGELFF. CDR3 coding DNA: TGCGCCAGCAGCTTACAGCAGAACACCGGGGAGCTGTTTTTT.